The next 17 T cell receptor beta chains were all read from a single sample in a study of tumor-infiltrating lymphocytes in primary liver carcinoma. With 500 ng total RNA as template and a constant-region primer, TCR beta cDNA was made. Slightly modified ARM-PCR, run as three nested multiplex PCR rounds, produced the TCR beta libraries. It was with TRBV1-TRBV30 forward primers and a C-beta reverse primer that the first two PCR rounds were run, at about 10 cycles each. MiXCR, applied by TCRdb to the multiplex PCR reads, yields one record per CDR3 protein. This repertoire shows over 75,000 distinct CDR3 sequences, just over 65% found once; its top ten account for approximately 30%. Taking about 20-31 mg of unsorted bulk tissue, the authors co-extracted RNA and DNA. Sequenced sample: tumor-adjacent normal liver tissue. All receptors derive from a man aged 40-50 years with primary liver carcinoma and hepatitis B virus infection.

The rearrangement links TRBV5-6 to TRBJ2-7; D is possibly TRBD1 or TRBD2 (5 bases each). CDR3 length: 18 residues. CDR1 and CDR2 (germline): SGHDT, YYEEEE. The ends were cut back, 2 bases at V and 2 bases at J, with 23 bases in the middle. Here the CDR3 reads CASSLATGTVIFTYEQYF. Here the CDR3 DNA reads TGTGCCAGCAGCTTAGCTACCGGGACGGTAATATTTACCTACGAGCAGTACTTC.

The chain employs TRBV11-2 and TRBJ2-1, with 8 nucleotides matching TRBD2. The germline V gene has CDR1 SGHAT and CDR2 FQNNGV. There are 16 residues in the CDR3. This chain's CDR3 is CDSSLDIGLAMGEQFF. The CDR3 DNA reads as TGTGATAGCAGCTTGGATATCGGACTAGCCATGGGTGAACAGTTCTTC.

This clonotype was counted many times. This chain uses TRBV6-2 or TRBV6-3 with TRBJ2-1, with D uncertain. The germline V gene has CDR1 MNHEY and CDR2 SVGEGT. V was shortened by 0 bases and J by 8 bases, with 8 bases between the two germline ends. CDR3 length equals 13 residues. The CDR3: CASSYSRWDEQFF. The CDR3 DNA is TGTGCCAGCAGTTACTCTAGGTGGGATGAGCAGTTCTTC.

This chain joins TRBV11-2 and TRBJ2-1; TRBD2 agrees at 7 bases. Germline loops: CDR1 SGHAT, CDR2 FQNNGV. Trimming removed 6 bases from V and 1 base from J; junction bases left unmatched: 6. The CDR3 is 15 residues long. Written as DNA, the CDR3 is TGTGCCAGCAGTAAGGCTAGCGGATCCTACAATGAGCAGTTCTTC. It codes for CASSKASGSYNEQFF.

Remarks on this clonotype: A junction boundary mismatches the germline segment, possibly from a read error. J is TRBJ2-7 and V is TRBV11-2, with D tentatively TRBD2 (6 bases). CDR1 SGHAT and CDR2 FQNNGV come from the germline V gene. The CDR3 has 15 amino acids. The CDR3 sequence: CVSSLGGTLPYEQYF. In DNA form, the CDR3 reads TGTGTCAGCAGTCTCGGCGGGACTCTACCCTATGAGCAGTACTTT.

V is TRBV28 and J is TRBJ1-3, with 7 nucleotides matching TRBD1. The CDR3 totals 13 residues. Per germline, CDR1 MDHEN and CDR2 SYDVKM. Trimming removed 8 bases from V and 1 base from J; junction bases left unmatched: 2. CDR3 nucleotides: TGTGCCAGCGGCAGGGGGTCTGGAAACACCATATATTTT. The encoded protein is CASGRGSGNTIYF.

In its sample, this clonotype was seen many times. The gene calls are TRBV11-2 and TRBJ2-1; D remains ambiguous. From germline, CDR1 is SGHAT and CDR2 FQNNGV. V lost 6 bases and J 6 bases, leaving 18 bases between the germline ends. This CDR3 contains 15 residues. CDR3: CASSIFGPISNEQFF. The DNA for the CDR3 is TGTGCCAGCAGTATTTTTGGCCCAATCTCCAATGAGCAGTTCTTC.

About this clonotype: The junction departs from the called germline gene at one end, perhaps through a read error. This rearrangement joins TRBV6-8 to TRBJ2-2, with a weak D call TRBD2 (5 bases). Germline lookup yields CDR1 MNHGY and CDR2 SAAAGT. The CDR3 runs 17 residues. In DNA form, the CDR3 reads TGTGTCAGCAGTTACACCGATCCCAGACTAAGCCCCCGGGGAGCTGTTTTT. Residues: CVSSYTDPRLSPRGAVF.

As concerns this clonotype: Possible read error: a much larger clone is one base away. This chain joins TRBV10-3 and TRBJ2-1, with D tentatively TRBD1 or TRBD2 (6 bases each). Germline lookup yields CDR1 ENHRY and CDR2 SYGVKD. Deletions cut 7 bases from V and 8 bases from J, with 15 bases between. CDR3 length equals 13 residues. The CDR3 coding sequence is TGTGCCATCACCATGGAGAGGGGGGATGAGCAGTTCTTC. Encoded protein: CAITMERGDEQFF.

This clonotype occurred a few times. This sequence may be a read error, since a much larger clone differs from it by one base. The chain uses TRBV29-1 and TRBJ2-7, with D tentatively TRBD2 (5 bases). The germline gives CDR1 SQVTM, CDR2 ANQGSEA. The V end lost 3 bases, the J end lost 5 bases, and 11 bases lay between the germline ends. The CDR3 runs to 12 residues. CDR3 coding DNA: TGCAGCGTTGACATGGCGGAGGACGAGCAGTACTTC. It is translated as CSVDMAEDEQYF.

The V gene is TRBV7-9, the J gene TRBJ2-5, with no clear D. Per germline, CDR1 SEHNR and CDR2 FQNEAQ (reference sequence). Trimming took off 2 bases at V and 5 bases at J, with 12 bases between the two ends. This CDR3 contains 14 residues. This CDR3 is CASSLLYPHETQYF. CDR3 DNA sequence: TGTGCCAGCAGCTTACTGTACCCGCACGAGACCCAGTACTTC.

This clonotype has just one count. This CDR3 is missing its conserved last phenylalanine or tryptophan, likely due to a read error. The V and J genes are TRBV5-8 and TRBJ2-3, with D unresolved. Trimming took off 7 bases at V and 0 bases at J, with 6 bases between the two ends. The CDR3 is made up of 12 amino acids. Germline lookup yields CDR1 SGHTS and CDR2 YDEGEE. The CDR3 loop is CASATSTDTQYL. The CDR3 nucleotides read TGTGCCAGCGCGACTAGCACAGATACGCAGTATTTA.

This clonotype was detected once. At one end the junction does not follow the germline gene, possibly because of a read error. This chain joins TRBV28 and TRBJ2-3, with 7 bases lining up with TRBD2. Germline CDR1 and CDR2: MDHEN and SYDVKM. The CDR3 spans 17 residues. CDR3 DNA: TGTGCCAGCAGTCCCCCCCCGTATGGGAGGGTCACAGATACGAAGTATTTT. This sequence encodes CASSPPPYGRVTDTKYF.

With respect to this clonotype: A much larger clone differs from this one at a single base, so this may be a read error. This is likely a read error, given that the CDR3 carries no conserved phenylalanine or tryptophan at its end. The chain has TRBV14 and TRBJ2-1; the D is unclear. V shed 4 bases and J shed 8 bases, with 6 bases lying between them. The CDR3 totals 11 residues. Germline V CDR1 and CDR2: SGHDN, FVKESK. The CDR3 DNA reads as TGTGCCAGCAGCCTCGTCCATGAGCAGTTCTAC. Its translation: CASSLVHEQFY.

Note on this clonotype: This clone may be a read error of a much larger clone one base away. The chain employs TRBV10-3 and TRBJ2-7, with 7 bases aligning to TRBD1. CDR1 is ENHRY, CDR2 SYGVKD, per germline. There are 14 residues in the CDR3. CDR3 DNA: TGTGTCATCAGTGGGAACAGGGGCTCCTACGAGCAGTACTTC. This sequence encodes CVISGNRGSYEQYF.

This clonotype was picked up a small number of times. A read error may explain this, as a much larger clone is one base away. As the CDR3 is not closed by the conserved phenylalanine or tryptophan, this likely results from a read error. This rearrangement joins TRBV6-1 to TRBJ1-1; weak D call: TRBD1 (5 bases). The V and J ends lost 6 bases and 4 bases respectively, with 12 bases between them. This CDR3 is 13 amino acids long. CDR1 is MNHNS, CDR2 SASEGT, per germline. In DNA, the CDR3 is TGTGCCAGCAGCCGAGGGGTGTCCACTGAAGCTTTCTCT. Translated: CASSRGVSTEAFS.

The chain recombines TRBV11-3 with TRBJ2-3; possibly TRBD1 or TRBD2 for D (6 bases each). The CDR3 totals 15 residues. From germline, CDR1 is SGHNT and CDR2 YENEEA. The germline V and J ends were trimmed by 7 bases and 1 base, with 15 bases remaining between them. The DNA for the CDR3 is TGTGCCAGCATTCCCGGAGGGGGAGGCACAGATACGCAGTATTTT. Protein sequence: CASIPGGGGTDTQYF.